This TCR beta chain is from a study of blood T cell repertoires in COVID-19. Overall study: COVID-19 samples from acute and convalescent phases originated in the United States, Italy and Spain. PBMCs, B-cell-depleted T cells, or T cells were the source of the cDNA or gDNA that made up the material.

Measured with immunoSEQ multiplex PCR; TCRdb has only the in-frame clones, and not every one. Found here are approximately 200,000 clones, 75% to 85% of them singletons; the top ten hold about 7.7%. Sequenced sample: PBMCs or T cells enriched from blood (not recorded which). The source of this sequence is a woman in her 40s with acute COVID-19.

The CDR3 nucleotides are TGTGCCAGCAGCTTAGGGACTAGCGGGAGAAATGAGCAGTTCTTC. Protein product: CASSLGTSGRNEQFF. The gene calls are TRBV7-3 and TRBJ2-1, with 14 bases that match TRBD2. The CDR3 extends over 15 amino acids. CDR1 and CDR2 (germline): SGHTA, FQGTGA. V shed 2 bases and J 7 bases; nucleotides not matched to a gene: 1.